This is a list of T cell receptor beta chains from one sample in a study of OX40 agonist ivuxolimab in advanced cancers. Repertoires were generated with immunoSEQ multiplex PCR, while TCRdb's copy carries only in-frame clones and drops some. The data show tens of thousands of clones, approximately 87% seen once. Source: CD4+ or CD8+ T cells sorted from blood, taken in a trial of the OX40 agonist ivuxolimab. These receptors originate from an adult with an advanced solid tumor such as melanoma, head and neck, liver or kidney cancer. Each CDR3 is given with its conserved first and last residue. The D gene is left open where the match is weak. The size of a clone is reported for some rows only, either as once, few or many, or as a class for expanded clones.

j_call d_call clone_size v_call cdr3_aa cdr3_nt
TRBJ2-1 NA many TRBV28 CASSPGTHYNEQFF TGTGCCAGCAGCCCCGGGACACACTACAATGAGCAGTTCTTC
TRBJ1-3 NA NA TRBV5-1 CASSPRPDWGNTIYF TGCGCCAGCAGCCCACGCCCCGACTGGGGAAACACCATATATTTT
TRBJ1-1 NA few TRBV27 CASRSALSTEAFF TGTGCCAGCAGAAGTGCCCTCAGCACTGAAGCTTTCTTT
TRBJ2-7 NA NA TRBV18 CASSPPGSLSYEQYF TGTGCCAGCTCACCACCCGGCAGCCTATCCTACGAGCAGTACTTC
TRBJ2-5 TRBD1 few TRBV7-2 CASSLAAWGTGDKTQYF TGTGCCAGCAGCCTAGCGGCCTGGGGGACAGGGGACAAGACCCAGTACTTC
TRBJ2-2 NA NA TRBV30 CAWDGRGADTGELFF TGTGCCTGGGACGGAAGGGGAGCGGACACCGGGGAGCTGTTTTTT
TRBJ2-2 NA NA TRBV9 CASSGDRRANTGELFF TGTGCCAGCAGCGGCGACAGGCGAGCGAACACCGGGGAGCTGTTTTTT
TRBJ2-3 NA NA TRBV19 CASSSQGTDTQYF TGTGCCAGTAGCTCTCAGGGCACAGATACGCAGTATTTT
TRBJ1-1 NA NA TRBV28 CASSSVGAEAFF TGTGCCAGCAGTTCGGTCGGGGCCGAAGCTTTCTTT
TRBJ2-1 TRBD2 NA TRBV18 CASSPPNGGAYNEQFF TGTGCCAGCTCACCCCCCAACGGGGGGGCCTACAATGAGCAGTTCTTC
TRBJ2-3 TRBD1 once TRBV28 CASSSPGTGDTQYF TGTGCCAGCAGTTCTCCCGGGACAGGGGATACGCAGTATTTT
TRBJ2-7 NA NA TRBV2 CALRVGRGSISYEQYF TGTGCCCTTCGGGTGGGCCGGGGCTCGATCTCCTACGAGCAGTACTTC
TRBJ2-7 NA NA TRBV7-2 CASSSRDPTSYEQYF TGTGCCAGCAGCTCCCGGGACCCTACCTCCTACGAGCAGTACTTC
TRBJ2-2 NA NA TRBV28 CASKRSGTANTGELFF TGTGCCAGCAAAAGGTCCGGGACTGCGAACACCGGGGAGCTGTTTTTT
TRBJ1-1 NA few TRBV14 CASSQVSGIGTEAFF TGTGCCAGCAGCCAAGTATCCGGGATTGGCACTGAAGCTTTCTTT
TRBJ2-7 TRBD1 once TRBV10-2 CASSGDQGAGEQYF TGCGCCAGCAGCGGCGACCAGGGGGCGGGTGAGCAGTACTTC
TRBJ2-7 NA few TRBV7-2 CASSPDEVGEQYF TGTGCCAGCAGCCCAGATGAGGTCGGCGAGCAGTACTTC
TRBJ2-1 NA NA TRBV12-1 CASSFVFLERYEQFF TGTGCCAGCAGCTTTGTCTTCCTAGAACGGTATGAGCAGTTCTTC
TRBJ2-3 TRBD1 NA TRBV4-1 CASSQDWTGITDTQYF TGCGCCAGCAGCCAAGATTGGACAGGGATCACAGATACGCAGTATTTT
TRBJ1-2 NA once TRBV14 CASSQDKNYGYTF TGTGCCAGCAGCCAAGACAAAAACTATGGCTACACCTTC
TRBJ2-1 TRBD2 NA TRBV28 CASSTGTSSYNEQFF TGTGCCAGCAGCACCGGGACTAGCTCCTACAATGAGCAGTTCTTC
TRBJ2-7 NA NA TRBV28 CASSLGPAYEQYF TGTGCCAGCAGTTTAGGCCCAGCCTACGAGCAGTACTTC
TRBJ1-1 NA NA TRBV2 CASSGVGGPTEAFF TGTGCCAGCAGTGGTGTTGGGGGGCCCACTGAAGCTTTCTTT
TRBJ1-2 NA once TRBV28 CASSFGGKKDGYTF TGTGCCAGCAGTTTCGGTGGCAAGAAGGATGGCTACACCTTC
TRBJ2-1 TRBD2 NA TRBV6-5 CASRHLAGGPNEQFF TGTGCCAGCAGGCATCTCGCGGGAGGGCCGAATGAGCAGTTCTTC
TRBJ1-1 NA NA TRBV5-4 CASSHPSRGTEAFF TGTGCCAGCAGCCATCCCTCGAGGGGGACTGAAGCTTTCTTT
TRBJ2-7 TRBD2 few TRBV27 CASSHVTSGGASEQYF TGTGCCAGCAGTCACGTAACTAGCGGGGGGGCCTCCGAGCAGTACTTC
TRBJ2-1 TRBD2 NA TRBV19 CASSRTRTSGYNEQFF TGTGCCAGTAGTAGAACGCGGACTAGCGGATACAATGAGCAGTTCTTC
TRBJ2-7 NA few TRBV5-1 CASSSQGGRSYEQYF TGCGCCAGCAGCAGTCAGGGAGGCCGCTCCTACGAGCAGTACTTC
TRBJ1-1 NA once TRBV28 CASSFPGNTEAFF TGTGCCAGCAGTTTCCCTGGCAACACTGAAGCTTTCTTT
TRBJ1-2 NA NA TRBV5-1 CASSSGTTAGYTF TGCGCCAGCAGCAGCGGGACCACAGCGGGCTACACCTTC
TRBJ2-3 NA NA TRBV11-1 CASSRPPPADTQYF TGTGCCAGCAGCCGGCCCCCCCCGGCAGATACGCAGTATTTT
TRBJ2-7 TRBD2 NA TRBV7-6 CASSPGLAGGEQYF TGTGCCAGCAGCCCGGGACTAGCGGGAGGGGAGCAGTACTTC
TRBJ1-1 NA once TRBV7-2 CASSLTLGGDTEAFF TGTGCCAGCAGCCTAACCCTTGGGGGGGACACTGAAGCTTTCTTT
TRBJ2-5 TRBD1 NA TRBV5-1 CASSLTGQGVGETQYF TGCGCCAGCAGCTTAACTGGACAGGGGGTCGGGGAGACCCAGTACTTC
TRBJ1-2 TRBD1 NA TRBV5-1 CASSLSEGAYGYTF TGCGCCAGCAGCTTGTCCGAGGGGGCCTATGGCTACACCTTC
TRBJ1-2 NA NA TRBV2 CASSFQGDGYTF TGTGCCAGCAGTTTTCAGGGAGATGGCTACACCTTC